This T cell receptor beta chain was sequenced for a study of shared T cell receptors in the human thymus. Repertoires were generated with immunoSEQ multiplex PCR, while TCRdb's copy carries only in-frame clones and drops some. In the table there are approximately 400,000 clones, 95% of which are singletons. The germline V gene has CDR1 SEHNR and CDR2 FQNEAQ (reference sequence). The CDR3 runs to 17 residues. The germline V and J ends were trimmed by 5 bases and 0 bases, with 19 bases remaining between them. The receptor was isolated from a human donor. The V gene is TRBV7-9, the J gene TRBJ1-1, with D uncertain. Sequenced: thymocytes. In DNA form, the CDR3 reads TGTGCCAGCAGCCCAGGACCGAAGAGACGTCTGAACACTGAAGCTTTCTTT. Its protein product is CASSPGPKRRLNTEAFF.